This passage covers 16 T cell receptor beta chains from one sample sequenced in a study of beta chain features in type 1 diabetes. Expressed TCRB transcripts were sequenced because the entire RNA isolate underwent reverse transcription. This table comes from immunoSEQ multiplex PCR, and its TCRdb copy is limited to in-frame clones, with some not included. The sample has 150,000 to 170,000 clones, about 8.5% seen once. Sequenced material: central memory CD4+ T cells from blood. The receptors derive from a man in his late teens or twenties in good health.

The genes are TRBV28 and TRBJ1-6, with 10 bases aligning to TRBD1. The CDR3 is 13 residues long. Per germline, CDR1 MDHEN and CDR2 SYDVKM. Trimming at V came to 5 bases and at J to 9 bases, leaving 1 base not matched to a gene. The CDR3 nucleotides are TGTGCCAGCAGTGACAGGGGGCCTTCACCCCTCCACTTT. Encoded protein: CASSDRGPSPLHF.

This chain links TRBV5-1 with TRBJ2-3, with 9 bases aligning to TRBD2. Looked up from germline, CDR1 is SGHRS and CDR2 is YFSETQ. Trimming cost V 0 bases and J 4 bases; bases outside gene matches: 9. The CDR3 totals 17 residues. CDR3 in amino acids: CASSLGLAGPGADTQYF. The CDR3 region has the DNA TGCGCCAGCAGCTTGGGGCTAGCGGGGCCCGGGGCAGATACGCAGTATTTT.

This clone was seen many times. The J gene is TRBJ1-4, the V gene TRBV2, with a possible D match to TRBD1 (5 bases). The germline V and J ends were trimmed by 6 bases and 3 bases, with 14 bases remaining between them. The CDR3 totals 15 residues. Germline loops: CDR1 SNHLY, CDR2 FYNNEI. DNA for the CDR3: TGTGCCAGCAGGGGGGGGATCTCCGCTAATGAAAAACTGTTTTTT. It codes for CASRGGISANEKLFF.

The chain joins TRBV18 to TRBJ2-7; perhaps TRBD1 as D (7 bases). The CDR3 is 14 residues long. Deletions cut 5 bases from V and 4 bases from J, with 15 bases between. Per germline, CDR1 KGHSH and CDR2 LQKENI. The CDR3 bases are TGTGCCAGCTCATCTACAGGGGAGGTATACGAGCAGTACTTC. Translating gives CASSSTGEVYEQYF.

This clone was counted only a few times. The rearrangement links TRBV19 to TRBJ1-2, with D unresolved. The CDR3 has 13 residues. Trimming stripped 8 bases from V and 4 bases from J, with 14 bases between. Germline-derived CDR1 and CDR2 are LNHDA and SQIVND (reference sequence). Here the CDR3 DNA reads TGTGCCAGTTCAAAGGAGGATCTCTATGGCTACACCTTC. Amino acids: CASSKEDLYGYTF. The whole variable domain, remainder taken from reference TRBV19 and TRBJ1-2, is DGGITQSPKYLFRKEGQNVTLSCEQNLNHDAMYWYRQDPGQGLRLIYYSQIVNDFQKGDIAEGYSVSREKKESFPLTVTSAQKNPTAFYLCASSKEDLYGYTFGSGTRLTVV.

This clone has ten or more counts. This sequence joins TRBV30 and TRBJ2-7; the match to TRBD2 covers 9 bases. The length of the CDR3 is 13 residues. V was clipped by 5 bases and J by 2 bases; unmatched bases: 4. Germline CDR1 and CDR2: GTSNPN and SVGIG (reference sequence). CDR3 protein: CAWGSGSAYEQYF. CDR3 coding DNA: TGTGCCTGGGGTAGCGGGAGTGCCTACGAGCAGTACTTC.

J is TRBJ2-5 and V is TRBV28, with D possibly matching TRBD1 (6 bases). There are 13 residues in the CDR3. Germline V lookup: CDR1 MDHEN, CDR2 SYDVKM. V gave up 5 bases and J gave up 3 bases, with 10 bases separating them. CDR3: CASSGGEEETQYF. The CDR3 DNA is TGTGCCAGCAGTGGGGGCGAAGAAGAGACCCAGTACTTC.

The V call is TRBV19, the J call TRBJ2-1, with 8 bases that match TRBD1. The length of the CDR3 is 11 residues. The V and J ends lost 6 bases and 13 bases, in that order; junction bases with no gene match: 5. Germline V CDR1 and CDR2: LNHDA, SQIVND (reference sequence). CDR3 coding DNA: TGTGCCAGTAGCCCTGGACAGGGCCAGTTCTTC. It specifies CASSPGQGQFF.

J is TRBJ2-7 and V is TRBV27, with D unresolved. With 4 bases removed from V and 0 bases from J, the gap between germline ends came to 7 bases. The CDR3 is 13 amino acids. Germline loops: CDR1 MNHEY, CDR2 SMNVEV (reference sequence). The CDR3 bases are TGTGCCAGCAGTTATATAAACTCCTACGAGCAGTACTTC. Residues: CASSYINSYEQYF.

The chain uses TRBV7-7 and TRBJ2-2; D unresolved. Deletions cut 3 bases from V and 4 bases from J, with 6 bases between. The CDR3 totals 13 residues. The germline gives CDR1 SSHAT, CDR2 FNYEAQ (reference sequence). The CDR3 sequence is CASSLGSTGELFF. The CDR3 nucleotides are TGTGCCAGCAGCTTGGGCAGCACCGGGGAGCTGTTTTTT.

This clone showed up many times. The V and J genes are TRBV7-2 and TRBJ2-7; 8 positions match TRBD2. CDR3 length: 15 amino acids. Germline CDR1 SGHTA, CDR2 FQGNSA. V shed 5 bases and J 4 bases; nucleotides not matched to a gene: 10. In nucleotides, the CDR3 is TGTGCCAGCAGCATCGGTCCGGGACTAGGGTACGAGCAGTACTTC. Encoded protein: CASSIGPGLGYEQYF.

V and J are TRBV5-4 and TRBJ2-1; D might be TRBD2 (6 bases). Germline V gene sequence: CDR1 SGHNT, CDR2 YYREEE (reference sequence). V was cut by 2 bases and J by 12 bases, with 15 bases left in between. This CDR3 is 13 amino acids long. This CDR3 reads CASSLQSEGGQFF. The CDR3 DNA sequence: TGTGCCAGCAGCTTACAAAGCGAGGGAGGGCAGTTCTTC.

This clone was seen repeatedly, ten times or more. The chain couples TRBV7-7 to TRBJ2-3; D call uncertain. Germline V gives CDR1 SSHAT, CDR2 FNYEAQ (reference sequence). Between the trimmed V and J ends, which lost 1 base and 6 bases, there was a span of 8 bases. CDR3 length: 13 residues. The CDR3 spells CASSLGVRDTQYF. The CDR3 bases are TGTGCCAGCAGCTTAGGCGTACGGGATACGCAGTATTTT.

In its sample, this clone was seen a few times. The chain recombines TRBV2 with TRBJ1-4, with 9 bases aligning to TRBD1. This CDR3 spans 14 amino acids. V lost 10 bases to trimming and J lost 4 bases; unmatched junction nucleotides: 7. CDR1 SNHLY and CDR2 FYNNEI come from the germline V gene. The CDR3 bases are TGTGCCACCCTACAGGGGGCCGGTAATGAAAAACTGTTTTTT. The encoded protein is CATLQGAGNEKLFF. Filled out from reference TRBV2 and TRBJ1-4, the complete variable domain reads EPEVTQTPSHQVTQMGQEVILRCVPISNHLYFYWYRQILGQKVEFLVSFYNNEISEKSEIFDDQFSVERPDGSNFTLKIRSTKLEDSAMYFCATLQGAGNEKLFFGSGTQLSVL.

This clone was observed a handful of times. The chain employs TRBV4-2 and TRBJ2-1; a weak D match, TRBD1 (6 bases). CDR1 LGHNA and CDR2 YNFKEQ come from the germline V gene. Trimming shortened V by 5 bases and J by 2 bases, and 13 bases separated the two germline ends. CDR3 length: 15 residues. This CDR3 is CASSLGQGTYNEQFF. In DNA form, the CDR3 reads TGTGCCAGCAGCTTGGGGCAGGGGACCTACAATGAGCAGTTCTTC.

This chain joins TRBV28 and TRBJ2-3; maybe TRBD2 (5 bases). Germline CDR1 is MDHEN and CDR2 is SYDVKM. There are 14 residues in the CDR3. Trimming removed 6 bases from V and 6 bases from J, with 16 bases in between. Here the CDR3 DNA reads TGTGCCAGCAGCCCACTAGAAATAGGCGATACGCAGTATTTT. This codes for CASSPLEIGDTQYF.